These 23 T cell receptor beta chains came from one sample sequenced in a study of human T cells and chemical hapten exposure. TCRdb independently ran MiXCR on the RACE reads; one entry per CDR3 protein. The sample contains around 100,000 distinct CDR3 sequences, 11% of which appear only once. This sample's time point: patch test 1, 2 weeks after DPC sensitization. Treatment here: therapeutic diphenylcyclopropenone sensitization with weekly scalp DPC. The sequenced sample was whole blood, obtained in connection with sensitization to the hapten diphenylcyclopropenone (DPC). These receptors all stem from a middle-aged woman with alopecia areata. Some clones in this sample may be carry-over from other donors' samples.

This chain joins TRBV29-1 and TRBJ2-1; 9 bases are a match to TRBD1. This CDR3 has 16 amino acids. J gave up 7 bases and V 1 base, and 11 bases lay outside the gene matches. The V gene's germline CDR1 is SQVTM and CDR2 ANQGSEA. CDR3 in amino acids: CSVEGHRDRVRNEQFF. The CDR3 DNA sequence: TGCAGCGTTGAAGGTCACCGGGACAGGGTGAGAAATGAGCAGTTCTTC.

This clonotype was seen repeatedly, ten times or more. CDR3 sequence (DNA): TGTGCCAGCAGTCAGCCTAGCGGGGGGATGTACCAAGAGACCCAGTACTTC. As protein: CASSQPSGGMYQETQYF. The chain carries TRBV12-3 or TRBV12-4 and TRBJ2-5, with 11 bases identical to TRBD2. The CDR3 contains 17 residues. V shed 5 bases and J 0 bases; nucleotides not matched to a gene: 8.

This clonotype showed up many times. The V gene is TRBV7-9, the J gene TRBJ1-3, with D uncertain. V was cut by 6 bases and J by 3 bases, with 6 bases left in between. The CDR3 runs 12 residues. Germline CDR1 and CDR2: SEHNR and FQNEAQ (reference sequence). CDR3 in amino acids: CASRTLGNTIYF. In DNA, the CDR3 is TGTGCCAGCAGGACCCTTGGAAACACCATATATTTT.

The chain has TRBV7-2 and TRBJ1-5; tentative D call: TRBD1 (6 bases). Germline V gives CDR1 SGHTA, CDR2 FQGNSA. The CDR3 length is 14 residues. The V end was cut by 5 bases, the J end by 6 bases, with 14 bases between. The CDR3 here is CASSLQGSSQPQHF. CDR3 coding DNA: TGTGCCAGCAGCCTACAGGGTAGTAGTCAGCCCCAGCATTTT.

In its sample, this clonotype was seen a few times. The V and J genes are TRBV7-9 and TRBJ1-1; D gene ambiguous. Trimming left V 7 bases short and J 4 bases short, with 16 bases between. This CDR3 is 14 amino acids long. The germline gives CDR1 SEHNR, CDR2 FQNEAQ (reference sequence). The CDR3 region is CASTDLSPFTEAFF. The CDR3 DNA is TGTGCCAGCACCGACCTCTCCCCTTTCACTGAAGCTTTCTTT.

There are a few counts of this clonotype. The DNA for the CDR3 is TGTGCCATCAGTGAATTCAATGAGCAGTTCTTC. It specifies CAISEFNEQFF. The J gene is TRBJ2-1, the V gene TRBV10-3; D not certain. Germline CDR1 reads ENHRY; CDR2 reads SYGVKD. V was pared by 3 bases and J by 6 bases, with 3 bases between. CDR3 length: 11 amino acids.

The chain links TRBV7-2 to TRBJ2-2; D is undetermined. V lost 6 bases and J 0 bases, leaving 8 bases between the germline ends. Germline loops: CDR1 SGHTA, CDR2 FQGNSA. The CDR3 is 14 amino acids. The DNA of the CDR3 is TGTGCCAGCAGACCAAGCGCGAACACCGGGGAGCTGTTTTTT. This encodes CASRPSANTGELFF.

This clonotype was picked up many times. This chain connects TRBV2 to TRBJ2-4, with D possibly matching TRBD2 (7 bases). The V end lost 5 bases, the J end lost 5 bases, and 16 bases lay between the germline ends. The CDR3 has 15 amino acids. CDR1 is SNHLY, CDR2 FYNNEI, per germline. CDR3: CASSPSLGGENIQYF. The CDR3 nucleotides are TGTGCCAGCAGTCCATCCCTAGGGGGGGAAAACATTCAGTACTTC.

In its sample, this clonotype was seen a few times. The V call is TRBV12-3 or TRBV12-4, the J call TRBJ2-1, with 7 nucleotides matching TRBD2. After removal of 3 bases from V and 10 bases from J, the junction contained 3 bases not matched to a gene. The CDR3 sequence is 12 residues long. CDR3 nucleotides: TGTGCCAGCAGTTTGGGGAGGGGCGAGCAGTTCTTC. Translation: CASSLGRGEQFF.

This chain uses TRBV2 with TRBJ1-3, with unresolved D. This CDR3 spans 17 amino acids. V lost 1 base and J 0 bases, leaving 13 bases between the germline ends. CDR1 is SNHLY and CDR2 is FYNNEI in the germline V gene. The CDR3 loop reads CASSEVNGLHSGNTIYF. The CDR3, as DNA: TGTGCCAGCAGTGAAGTCAACGGCCTCCACTCTGGAAACACCATATATTTT. Drawing the rest from reference TRBV2 and TRBJ1-3, the complete variable domain is EPEVTQTPSHQVTQMGQEVILRCVPISNHLYFYWYRQILGQKVEFLVSFYNNEISEKSEIFDDQFSVERPDGSNFTLKIRSTKLEDSAMYFCASSEVNGLHSGNTIYFGEGSWLTVV.

This clonotype was detected many times. The chain employs TRBV7-2 and TRBJ2-7, with 9 nucleotides matching TRBD1. The germline gives CDR1 SGHTA, CDR2 FQGNSA. The CDR3 extends over 14 amino acids. J lost 9 bases, V lost 1 base, and 7 bases had no gene match. CDR3 bases: TGTGCCAGCAGCTTAGGTGGGACAGGGCTTGGGCAGTACTTC. It codes for CASSLGGTGLGQYF.

V usage is TRBV5-1 and J usage is TRBJ2-1, with 9 bases matching TRBD1. Germline values: CDR1 SGHRS, CDR2 YFSETQ. Trimming removed 4 bases from V and 2 bases from J; junction bases left unmatched: 4. There are 15 residues in the CDR3. The CDR3 sequence: CASSPGDRAYNEQFF. The CDR3 DNA reads TGCGCCAGCAGCCCGGGGGACAGGGCCTACAATGAGCAGTTCTTC.

This clonotype came up many times. V gene TRBV29-1 combines with J gene TRBJ2-5; the match to TRBD1 covers 9 bases. Trimming removed 4 bases from V and 6 bases from J; junction bases left unmatched: 9. CDR3 size: 14 residues. Germline V CDR1 and CDR2: SQVTM, ANQGSEA. CDR3 sequence reads: CSVGEDRGGKTQYF. Here the CDR3 DNA reads TGCAGCGTTGGCGAGGACAGGGGTGGGAAGACCCAGTACTTC.

The chain couples TRBV7-2 to TRBJ2-6; D is perhaps TRBD2 (6 bases). Germline CDR1 SGHTA, CDR2 FQGNSA. The CDR3 loop spans 12 amino acids. V shed 11 bases and J shed 4 bases, with 9 bases lying between them. CDR3 region: CARGSGANVLTF. The CDR3 DNA reads TGTGCCCGGGGGTCCGGGGCCAACGTCCTGACTTTC.

This clonotype was detected many times. V and J are TRBV24-1 and TRBJ2-1; possibly TRBD2 for D (6 bases). CDR1 and CDR2 from the germline V gene are KGHDR and SFDVKD. This CDR3 region has 20 residues. V lost 5 bases and J 4 bases, leaving 29 bases between the germline ends. DNA of the CDR3: TGTGCCACCAGTGCCGGACTCGCCCCTGTTAGCGGAGGCACGTACAATGAGCAGTTCTTC. Translating it yields CATSAGLAPVSGGTYNEQFF.

There are many counts of this clonotype. J is TRBJ2-7 and V is TRBV20-1; 11 bases agree with TRBD2. This CDR3 spans 13 amino acids. CDR1 DFQATT and CDR2 SNEGSKA come from the germline V gene (reference sequence). Trimming took 1 base from V and 7 from J; bases not matched to a gene: 3. The CDR3 nucleotides read TGCAGTGCTAGAGGACTAGCGGGGTGGGAGCAGTACTTC. Residues: CSARGLAGWEQYF.

This clonotype was seen a few times. This chain joins TRBV10-3 and TRBJ1-1; D not resolved. V was trimmed by 6 bases and J by 3 bases, leaving 8 bases between them. The CDR3 runs 12 residues. Germline V gene sequence: CDR1 ENHRY, CDR2 SYGVKD. The CDR3 is CAIRIGDTEAFF. CDR3 nucleotides: TGTGCCATCAGAATAGGCGACACTGAAGCTTTCTTT.

This clonotype has at least ten counts. CDR3 nucleotide sequence: TGTGCCAGCAGCACCCACGGGGGCCCGGTCTACGAGCAGTACTTC. Its translation is CASSTHGGPVYEQYF. The genes are TRBV7-2 and TRBJ2-7; either TRBD1 or TRBD2 may supply D (6 bases each). V was clipped by 5 bases and J by 3 bases, with 17 bases between them. CDR1 SGHTA and CDR2 FQGNSA come from the germline V gene. This CDR3 is 15 amino acids long.

This clonotype was counted only a few times. The chain carries TRBV2 and TRBJ2-7, with a possible D match to TRBD2 (7 bases). Germline CDR1 reads SNHLY; CDR2 reads FYNNEI. This CDR3 region has 17 residues. The V and J ends lost 8 bases and 2 bases respectively, with 25 bases between them. The CDR3 sequence: CASSTLRGAGAAYEQYF. CDR3 coding DNA: TGTGCCAGCTCCACTTTGAGAGGGGCGGGGGCCGCCTACGAGCAGTACTTC.

In its sample, this clonotype was seen a few times. The chain joins TRBV5-4 to TRBJ2-5; weak D call: TRBD1 (5 bases). The CDR3 is made up of 14 amino acids. V shed 0 bases and J shed 1 base, with 7 bases lying between them. Germline values: CDR1 SGHNT, CDR2 YYREEE (reference sequence). CDR3 amino acids: CASSLGDSQETQYF. CDR3 nucleotides: TGTGCCAGCAGCTTGGGAGACAGCCAAGAGACCCAGTACTTC.

This clonotype showed up many times. The chain combines TRBV11-1 with TRBJ2-6, with 7 bases matching TRBD2. CDR3 length: 16 residues. The V segment lost 5 bases and the J segment 1 base; nucleotides outside the gene matches: 5. Germline-derived CDR1 and CDR2 are SGHAT and FQDESV (reference sequence). The CDR3 coding sequence is TGTGCCAGCAGCCCCCGGGAGGTATCTGGGGCCAACGTCCTGACTTTC. Its translation is CASSPREVSGANVLTF. The entire variable domain, with the rest obtained from reference TRBV11-1 and TRBJ2-6, is as follows: EAEVAQSPRYKITEKSQAVAFWCDPISGHATLYWYRQILGQGPELLVQFQDESVVDDSQLPKDRFSAERLKGVDSTLKIQPAELGDSAMYLCASSPREVSGANVLTFGAGSRLTVL.

This clonotype came up many times. The genes are TRBV29-1 and TRBJ2-7, with a tentative D call TRBD2 (6 bases). Germline V gene sequence: CDR1 SQVTM, CDR2 ANQGSEA. V was shortened by 3 bases and J by 5 bases, with 17 bases between the two germline ends. The length of the CDR3 is 14 residues. CDR3 bases: TGCAGCGTTGAGGAGGGATCACGTTCCCACGAGCAGTACTTC. Protein product: CSVEEGSRSHEQYF.

This clonotype has a count of ten or more. The rearrangement links TRBV2 to TRBJ2-5; D might be TRBD1 (6 bases). The CDR3 runs to 15 residues. Per germline, CDR1 SNHLY and CDR2 FYNNEI. V was clipped by 6 bases and J by 4 bases, with 18 bases between them. CDR3 in amino acids: CASSADRMGRETQYF. The CDR3 coding sequence is TGTGCCAGCAGCGCCGACAGGATGGGCCGAGAGACCCAGTACTTC. Filled out from reference TRBV2 and TRBJ2-5, the complete variable domain reads EPEVTQTPSHQVTQMGQEVILRCVPISNHLYFYWYRQILGQKVEFLVSFYNNEISEKSEIFDDQFSVERPDGSNFTLKIRSTKLEDSAMYFCASSADRMGRETQYFGPGTRLLVL.